This T cell receptor beta chain was sequenced during a study of a mutant IDH1 vaccine in newly diagnosed glioma. Overall study context: With temozolomide cycles, or 4-6 weeks after radiotherapy alone, vaccination was started.

Repertoires were generated with immunoSEQ multiplex PCR, while TCRdb's copy carries only in-frame clones and drops some. The repertoire holds approximately 27,000 clones, with approximately 88% as singletons. The length of the CDR3 is 15 residues. Germline CDR1 reads MGHRA; CDR2 reads YSYEKL. Germline trimming cut 4 bases from V and 5 bases from J; bases unmatched to any gene: 9. Overall study findings and caveats: Top peripheral T cell clonotype shifts appeared unrelated to pseudoprogression.

Note on this clone: Antigen unknown.

Documented time point: week 5, during vaccination. Doses comprised 300 ug of mutant IDH1 20-mer peptide each, plus topical imiquimod. This receptor was taken from a young man with glioma. The chain is built from TRBV4-1 and TRBJ2-7, with 9 bases identical to TRBD2. The sequencing used PBMCs, collected from a glioma patient whose treatment included an IDH1 peptide vaccine. The CDR3 region is CASSRVGTSLNEQYF. CDR3 sequence (DNA): TGCGCCAGCAGCCGGGTGGGGACTAGCCTCAACGAGCAGTACTTC.